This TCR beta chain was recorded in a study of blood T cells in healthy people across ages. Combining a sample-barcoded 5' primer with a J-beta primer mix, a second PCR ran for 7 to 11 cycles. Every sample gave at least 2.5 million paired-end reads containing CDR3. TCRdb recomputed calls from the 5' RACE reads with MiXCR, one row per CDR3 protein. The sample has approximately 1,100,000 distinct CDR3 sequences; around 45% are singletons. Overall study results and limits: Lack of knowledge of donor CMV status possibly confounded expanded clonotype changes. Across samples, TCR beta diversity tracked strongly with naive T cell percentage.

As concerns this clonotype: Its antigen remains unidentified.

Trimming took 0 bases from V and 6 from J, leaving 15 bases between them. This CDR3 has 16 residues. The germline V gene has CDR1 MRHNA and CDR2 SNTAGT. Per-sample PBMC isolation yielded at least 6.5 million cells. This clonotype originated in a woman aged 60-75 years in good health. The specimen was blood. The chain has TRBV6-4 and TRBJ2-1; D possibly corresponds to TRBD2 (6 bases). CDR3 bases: TGTGCCAGCAGTGACTCGATCGTCGGGAGCGGCAATGAGCAGTTCTTC. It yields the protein CASSDSIVGSGNEQFF.